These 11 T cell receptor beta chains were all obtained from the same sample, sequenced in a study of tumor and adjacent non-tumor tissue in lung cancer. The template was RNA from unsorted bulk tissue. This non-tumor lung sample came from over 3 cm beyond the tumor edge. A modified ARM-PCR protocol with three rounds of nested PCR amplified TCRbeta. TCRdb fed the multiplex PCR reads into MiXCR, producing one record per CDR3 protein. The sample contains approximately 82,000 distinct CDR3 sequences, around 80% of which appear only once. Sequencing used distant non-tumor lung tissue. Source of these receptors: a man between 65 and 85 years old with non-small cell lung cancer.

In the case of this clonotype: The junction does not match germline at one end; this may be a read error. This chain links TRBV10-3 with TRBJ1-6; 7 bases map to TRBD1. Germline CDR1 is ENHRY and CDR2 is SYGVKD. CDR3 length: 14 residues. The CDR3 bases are TGTGCCGTCAATAGACAGGGACCTAATTCACTCCTCCACTTT. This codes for CAVNRQGPNSLLHF.

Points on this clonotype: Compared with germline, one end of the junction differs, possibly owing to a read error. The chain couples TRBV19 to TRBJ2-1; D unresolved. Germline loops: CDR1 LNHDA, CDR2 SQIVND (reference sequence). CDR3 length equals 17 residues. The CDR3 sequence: CANSIDRSESSYNEQFF. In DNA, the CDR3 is TGTGCCAATAGTATAGATAGGAGCGAAAGCTCCTACAATGAGCAGTTCTTC.

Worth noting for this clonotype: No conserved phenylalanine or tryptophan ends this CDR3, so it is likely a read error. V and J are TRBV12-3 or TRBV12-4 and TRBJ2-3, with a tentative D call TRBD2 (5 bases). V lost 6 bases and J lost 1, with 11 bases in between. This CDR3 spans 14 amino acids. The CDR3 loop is CASRSGGGTDTQYL. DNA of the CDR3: TGTGCCAGCAGAAGCGGTGGGGGCACAGATACGCAGTATCTT.

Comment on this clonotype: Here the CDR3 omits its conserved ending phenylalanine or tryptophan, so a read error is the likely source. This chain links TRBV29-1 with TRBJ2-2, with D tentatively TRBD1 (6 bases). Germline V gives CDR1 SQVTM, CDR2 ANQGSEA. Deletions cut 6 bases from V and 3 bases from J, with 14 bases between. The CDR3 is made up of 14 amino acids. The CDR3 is CSVDGQSDTGELFV. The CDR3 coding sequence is TGCAGCGTCGACGGACAGAGCGACACCGGGGAGCTGTTTGTT.

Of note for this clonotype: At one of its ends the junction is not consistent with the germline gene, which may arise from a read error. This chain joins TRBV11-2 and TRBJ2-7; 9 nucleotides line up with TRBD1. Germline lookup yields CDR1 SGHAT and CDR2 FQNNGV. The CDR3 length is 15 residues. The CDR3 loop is CAGSPGTGPSYDQYF. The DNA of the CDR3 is TGTGCCGGCAGCCCCGGGACAGGGCCCTCGTACGACCAGTACTTC.

CDR3 in amino acids: CASYRSGYGYTF. CDR3 sequence (DNA): TGTGCCAGCTATAGGTCAGGGTATGGCTACACCTTC. The gene calls are TRBV28 and TRBJ1-2; perhaps TRBD1 as D (5 bases). Germline CDR1 reads MDHEN; CDR2 reads SYDVKM. This CDR3 is 12 amino acids long. V was trimmed by 8 bases and J by 5 bases, leaving 12 bases between them.

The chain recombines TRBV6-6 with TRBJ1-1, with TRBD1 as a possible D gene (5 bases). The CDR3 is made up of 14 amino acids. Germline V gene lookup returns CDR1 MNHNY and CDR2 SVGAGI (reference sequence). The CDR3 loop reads CVADLTGWDTEAFF. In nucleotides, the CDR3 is TGTGTCGCAGACCTCACAGGCTGGGACACTGAAGCTTTCTTT.

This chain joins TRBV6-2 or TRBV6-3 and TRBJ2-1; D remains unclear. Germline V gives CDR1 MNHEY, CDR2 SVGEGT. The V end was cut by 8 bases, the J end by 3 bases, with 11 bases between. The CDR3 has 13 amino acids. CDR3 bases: TGTGCCAGCGCTCGGGTCTTCTACAATGAGCAGTTCTTC. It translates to CASARVFYNEQFF.

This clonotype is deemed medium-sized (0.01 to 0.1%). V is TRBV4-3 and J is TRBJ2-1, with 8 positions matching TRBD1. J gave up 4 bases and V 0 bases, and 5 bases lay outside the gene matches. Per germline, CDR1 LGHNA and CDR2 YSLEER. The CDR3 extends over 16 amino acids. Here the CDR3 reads CASSQDLTGEYNEQFF. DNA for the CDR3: TGCGCCAGCAGCCAAGACCTGACAGGGGAATACAATGAGCAGTTCTTC.

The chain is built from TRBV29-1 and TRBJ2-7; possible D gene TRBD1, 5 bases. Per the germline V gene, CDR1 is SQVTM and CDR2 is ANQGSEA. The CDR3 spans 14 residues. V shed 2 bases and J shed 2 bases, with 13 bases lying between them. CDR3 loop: CSVERVGQTYEQYF. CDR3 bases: TGCAGCGTTGAAAGGGTGGGGCAGACCTACGAGCAGTACTTC.

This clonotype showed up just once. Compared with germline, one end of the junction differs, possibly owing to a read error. In DNA form, the CDR3 reads TGCGCCATCAGCCGAGAAATGGGACTAGCAGGTCCCGACGGCTCCCACGAGCAGTACTTC. Its protein is CAISREMGLAGPDGSHEQYF. The chain links TRBV4-3 to TRBJ2-7, with 9 bases aligning to TRBD2. CDR1 is LGHNA and CDR2 is YSLEER in the germline V gene. CDR3 size: 20 residues.